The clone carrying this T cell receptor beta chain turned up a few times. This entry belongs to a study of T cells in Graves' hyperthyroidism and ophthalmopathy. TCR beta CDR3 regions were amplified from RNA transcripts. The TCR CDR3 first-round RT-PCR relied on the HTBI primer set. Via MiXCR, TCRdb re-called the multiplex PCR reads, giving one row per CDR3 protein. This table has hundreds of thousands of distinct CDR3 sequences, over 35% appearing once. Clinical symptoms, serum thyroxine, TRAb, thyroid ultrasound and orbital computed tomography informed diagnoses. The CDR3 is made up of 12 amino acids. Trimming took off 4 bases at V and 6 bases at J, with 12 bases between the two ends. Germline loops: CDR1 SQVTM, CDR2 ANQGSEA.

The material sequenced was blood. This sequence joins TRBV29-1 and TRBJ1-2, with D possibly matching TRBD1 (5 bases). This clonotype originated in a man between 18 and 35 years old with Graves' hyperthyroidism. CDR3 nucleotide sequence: TGCAGCGTTGCTGGGGGAGAGGATGGCTACACCTTC. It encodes CSVAGGEDGYTF.